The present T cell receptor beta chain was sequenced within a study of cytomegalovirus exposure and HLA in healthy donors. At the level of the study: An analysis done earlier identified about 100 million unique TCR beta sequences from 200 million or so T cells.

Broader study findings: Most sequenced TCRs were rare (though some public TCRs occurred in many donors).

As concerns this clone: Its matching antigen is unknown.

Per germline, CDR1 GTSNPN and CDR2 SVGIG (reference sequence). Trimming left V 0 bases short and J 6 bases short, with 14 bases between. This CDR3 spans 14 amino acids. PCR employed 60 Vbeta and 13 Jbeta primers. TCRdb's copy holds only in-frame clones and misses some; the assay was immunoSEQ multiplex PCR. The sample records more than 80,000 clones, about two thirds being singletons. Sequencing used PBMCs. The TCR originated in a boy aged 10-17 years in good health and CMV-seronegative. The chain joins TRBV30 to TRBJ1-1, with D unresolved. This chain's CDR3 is CAWSVREGVAEAFF. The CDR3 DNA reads TGTGCCTGGAGTGTAAGGGAGGGTGTAGCTGAAGCTTTCTTT.